The 7 T cell receptor beta chains given below trace back to one sample, sequenced in a study of neurological immune-mediated disorders. From the 5' RACE reads, TCRdb called clonotypes with MiXCR, one entry per CDR3 protein. This table has tens of thousands of distinct CDR3 sequences, under 5% appearing once. Sequencing input: PBMCs. These receptors all come from a man over 45 with multiple sclerosis.

This clonotype has a count of ten or more. V gene TRBV12-3 or TRBV12-4 combines with J gene TRBJ1-1; tentative D call: TRBD1 (5 bases). Trimming removed 4 bases from V and 6 bases from J, with 9 bases in between. The CDR3 has 12 residues. For the CDR3, the DNA is TGTGCCAGCAGTTCAGGGCGTGCTGAAGCTTTCTTT. Its translation is CASSSGRAEAFF.

This clonotype was counted between two and nine times. Relative to the germline gene, one junction end is altered; a read error may explain this. The chain joins TRBV12-3 or TRBV12-4 to TRBJ1-5; 8 bases match TRBD1. The CDR3 contains 13 residues. CDR3 in DNA: TGTGCCAGCATCTCGGACAGGGAAGGTCCCCAGAATTTT. Amino acids: CASISDREGPQNF.

This clonotype showed up many times. V gene TRBV2 combines with J gene TRBJ1-1; the D is unclear. The CDR3 consists of 15 residues. V shed 0 bases and J shed 1 base, with 9 bases lying between them. Germline V CDR1 and CDR2: SNHLY, FYNNEI. CDR3 bases: TGTGCCAGCAGTGAAGCGAGAAGACAGAACACTGAAGCTTTCTTT. Residues: CASSEARRQNTEAFF. Drawing the rest from reference TRBV2 and TRBJ1-1, the complete variable domain is EPEVTQTPSHQVTQMGQEVILRCVPISNHLYFYWYRQILGQKVEFLVSFYNNEISEKSEIFDDQFSVERPDGSNFTLKIRSTKLEDSAMYFCASSEARRQNTEAFFGQGTRLTVV.

This clonotype was counted only a few times. The junction departs from germline at one end; a sequencing error may be responsible. V gene TRBV7-2 combines with J gene TRBJ2-3; TRBD1 matches 9 bases. The CDR3 is made up of 17 amino acids. CDR1 and CDR2 (germline): SGHTA, FQGNSA. For the CDR3, the DNA is TGTGCCAGTAGCTCGTTGTGGGGGGACAGGGCGGCAGATACGCAGTATTTT. It codes for CASSSLWGDRAADTQYF.

This clonotype was seen ten or more times. The V and J genes are TRBV7-8 and TRBJ1-1, with a weak D call TRBD1 (5 bases). This CDR3 contains 16 residues. V was clipped by 7 bases and J by 7 bases, with 25 bases between them. Per the germline V gene, CDR1 is SGHVS and CDR2 is FQNEAQ. The CDR3 loop is CASTKRDQGGVGEAFF. CDR3 bases: TGTGCCAGCACCAAGAGGGACCAGGGCGGGGTGGGTGAAGCTTTCTTT.

This clonotype has at least ten counts. J is TRBJ2-7 and V is TRBV5-1, with D uncertain. CDR3 length: 11 residues. Trimming stripped 4 bases from V and 0 bases from J, with 2 bases between. The germline gives CDR1 SGHRS, CDR2 YFSETQ. In DNA, the CDR3 is TGCGCCAGCAGCGGCTCCTACGAGCAGTACGTC. As protein: CASSGSYEQYV.

This clonotype showed up many times. The chain recombines TRBV5-5 with TRBJ1-5; D gene uncertain. The CDR3 is 15 residues long. CDR1 and CDR2 from the germline V gene are SGHKS and YYEKEE (reference sequence). V was pared by 4 bases and J by 3 bases, with 14 bases between. DNA of the CDR3: TGTGCCAGCAGCCACACGCCGGGTTCCAATCAGCCCCAGCATTTT. This gives the protein CASSHTPGSNQPQHF.